The clone carrying this T cell receptor (beta chain) was observed a few times. Its antigen remains unidentified. These data belong to a study of T-cell reconstitution after alpha-beta-depleted transplantation in children. Whole-study findings and limits: Reported findings indicate that, about two months after transplant, alpha-beta T cells came from several hundred expanded clones, which were derived from non-depleted graft cells. T-cell numbers and diversity, one year after transplant, stemmed largely from T cells that were newly produced. Several patients had high TCRbeta diversity at day 60; it came from surviving recipient T cells and thymic progenitors.

Unique molecular identifiers tagged the TCRbeta library. MiXCR, run by TCRdb on the PCR reads, gives a single entry per CDR3 protein. The sample holds 700,000 to 950,000 distinct CDR3 sequences; roughly 15% are singletons and the top ten take around 5.3%. The V end lost 2 bases, the J end lost 4 bases, and 9 bases lay between the germline ends. This CDR3 region has 13 residues. Germline values: CDR1 SQVTM, CDR2 ANQGSEA. The receptor comes from a male patient between 5 and 17 years old who had a stem cell transplant for acute lymphoblastic leukemia, so the T cells may come from the graft donor. This rearrangement joins TRBV29-1 to TRBJ1-3, with D hard to call. The sample consisted of PBMCs, mostly from graft donor cells, taken 360 days after TCRalphabeta/CD19-depleted stem cell transplant. CDR3 DNA sequence: TGCAGCGTTGAACCTGCCAACGGAAACACCATATATTTT. Translation gives CSVEPANGNTIYF. Using reference TRBV29-1 and TRBJ1-3 for the parts outside the CDR3, the full variable domain is SAVISQKPSRDICQRGTSLTIQCQVDSQVTMMFWYRQQPGQSLTLIATANQGSEATYESGFVIDKFPISRPNLTFSTLTVSNMSPEDSSIYLCSVEPANGNTIYFGEGSWLTVV.